This TCR beta chain stems from a study of blood T cell repertoires in COVID-19. About the research overall: There were acute and convalescent COVID-19 samples, and they came from the United States, Italy and Spain.

Germline loops: CDR1 LGHDT, CDR2 YNNKEL (reference sequence). V was clipped by 5 bases and J by 5 bases; unmatched bases: 7. The CDR3 is 15 amino acids. Profiling relied on immunoSEQ multiplex PCR, and the TCRdb table lists in-frame clones only, not all of them. Found here are roughly 260,000 clones, roughly 80% of them singletons; the top ten hold about 3.6%. The clonotype comes from a woman in her thirties or forties who had been exposed to COVID-19. The sample consisted of PBMCs or T cells enriched from blood (not recorded which). J is TRBJ2-3 and V is TRBV3-1 (or the pseudogene TRBV3-2); 10 bases align to TRBD2. CDR3 sequence: CASSVSGGGQDTQYF. CDR3 nucleotides: TGTGCCAGCAGCGTCAGCGGGGGGGGTCAAGATACGCAGTATTTT.